These T cell receptor beta chains were read from a single sample in a study of read filtering for tumor transcriptome and immune sequencing. Each CDR3 protein gets one entry after TCRdb re-called the reads with MiXCR. The sample includes around 50,000 distinct CDR3 sequences, more than 20% of them seen just once. Sequenced material: a population of CD138-negative cells sorted from bone marrow. The receptors stem from a donor at least 40 years old with multiple myeloma. Both conserved end residues are part of each CDR3. Each record gives: D gene, clone size, J gene, V gene, CDR3 protein, CDR3 DNA. A D gene is named only where the DNA matches it firmly. Clone size, where shown, is once, few, many, or a class for clones that have expanded.

NA | many | TRBJ1-6 | TRBV5-1 | CASSLGLADSPLHF | TGCGCCAGCAGCTTAGGCCTGGCGGATTCACCCCTCCACTTT
NA | NA | TRBJ1-1 | TRBV29-1 | CSVTSHVNTEALF | TGCAGCGTTACGTCGCATGTGAACACTGAAGCTCTCTTT
NA | NA | TRBJ1-2 | TRBV5-1 | CASSLVQGTNYGYTF | TGCGCCAGCAGCTTGGTTCAGGGGACTAACTATGGCTACACCTTC
NA | many | TRBJ1-1 | TRBV18 | CASSLSGRDTEAFF | TGTGCCAGCTCTCTCTCTGGGAGAGACACTGAAGCTTTCTTT
NA | few | TRBJ1-5 | TRBV20-1 | CSATVLSNQPQHF | TGCAGTGCTACAGTTCTTAGCAATCAGCCCCAGCATTTT
TRBD1 | many | TRBJ2-1 | TRBV20-1 | CSEAGGGPNEQFF | TGCAGTGAGGCAGGGGGCGGACCCAATGAGCAGTTCTTC
TRBD1 | NA | TRBJ2-3 | TRBV28 | CASSPDRGFTDTQYF | TGTGCCAGCAGCCCGGACAGGGGGTTCACAGATACGCAGTATTTT
TRBD1 | few | TRBJ1-2 | TRBV6-1 | CASSEGTGANYGYTF | TGTGCCAGCAGTGAAGGGACAGGGGCGAACTATGGCTACACCTTC
NA | NA | TRBJ1-5 | TRBV28 | CASYSTGTEGNQPQHF | TGTGCCAGCTATTCAACCGGGACGGAGGGCAATCAGCCCCAGCATTTT
NA | many | TRBJ1-5 | TRBV18 | CASSLTQGYNQPQHF | TGTGCCAGCTCGTTAACGCAGGGTTACAATCAGCCCCAGCATTTT
NA | NA | TRBJ2-3 | TRBV20-1 | CSATDRADTQYF | TGCAGTGCGACCGACAGAGCGGATACGCAGTATTTT
NA | many | TRBJ1-5 | TRBV5-1 | CASSLGDGYNQPQHF | TGCGCCAGCAGCTTGGGAGACGGATACAATCAGCCCCAGCATTTT
NA | many | TRBJ2-3 | TRBV12-3/TRBV12-4 | CASSLGGLTDTQYF | TGTGCCAGCAGTTTAGGGGGCTTGACAGATACGCAGTATTTT
NA | many | TRBJ1-1 | TRBV6-6 | CASTYWAEAFF | TGTGCCAGCACCTACTGGGCTGAAGCTTTCTTT
NA | medium-sized | TRBJ2-1 | TRBV19 | CASSYSRSSYNEQFF | TGTGCCAGTAGCTACTCGAGAAGCTCCTACAATGAGCAGTTCTTC
TRBD1 | many | TRBJ1-2 | TRBV28 | CASNRITGGNYGYTF | TGTGCCAGCAACAGGATCACAGGGGGAAACTATGGCTACACCTTC
NA | NA | TRBJ2-1 | TRBV12-3/TRBV12-4 | CASRYSGLSRSEQFF | TGTGCCAGCAGGTACAGCGGTCTTTCACGCAGTGAGCAGTTCTTC
NA | many | TRBJ2-3 | TRBV5-4 | CASSLSHTTDTQYF | TGTGCCAGCAGCTTGTCGCACACCACAGATACGCAGTATTTT
NA | many | TRBJ2-2 | TRBV5-1 | CASRPGGSGELFF | TGCGCCAGCAGACCCGGGGGATCCGGGGAGCTGTTTTTT
TRBD1 | many | TRBJ2-7 | TRBV27 | CASSFWSGTGSYEQYF | TGTGCCAGCAGTTTCTGGTCTGGGACAGGGTCCTACGAGCAGTACTTC
TRBD2 | many | TRBJ2-7 | TRBV18 | CASSPRLAGVFSSEQYF | TGTGCCAGCTCACCCCGGCTAGCGGGAGTGTTTTCCTCCGAGCAGTACTTC
NA | many | TRBJ2-5 | TRBV4-1 | CASSQEAGPETQYF | TGCGCCAGCAGCCAAGAGGCGGGGCCGGAGACCCAGTACTTC
NA | many | TRBJ2-3 | TRBV29-1 | CSVREGVQTDTQYF | TGCAGCGTTCGAGAGGGGGTTCAAACAGATACGCAGTATTTT
TRBD1 | many | TRBJ1-2 | TRBV5-1 | CASSLDGQGNNGYTF | TGCGCCAGCAGCTTGGACGGACAGGGGAATAATGGCTACACCTTC
NA | many | TRBJ2-7 | TRBV7-9 | CASSPEGGLREQYF | TGTGCCAGCAGCCCAGAAGGGGGACTGAGGGAGCAGTACTTC
NA | many | TRBJ2-2 | TRBV11-2 | CASSLVISRGTGELFF | TGTGCCAGCAGCTTAGTGATTAGCAGGGGCACCGGGGAGCTGTTTTTT
NA | NA | TRBJ2-3 | TRBV27 | CASSPRATDTQYF | TGTGCCAGCAGCCCCCGGGCCACAGATACGCAGTATTTT
NA | many | TRBJ2-7 | TRBV11-2 | CASSSYSEGSYEQYF | TGTGCCAGCAGCTCCTACTCGGAGGGGTCCTACGAGCAGTACTTC
NA | NA | TRBJ1-1 | TRBV6-1 | CASSEFQYSPTGNTEAFF | TGTGCCAGCAGTGAATTTCAATATTCCCCTACAGGGAACACTGAAGCTTTCTTT
TRBD1 | few | TRBJ1-4 | TRBV5-1 | CASSVDRGDEKLFF | TGCGCCAGCAGCGTGGACAGGGGGGATGAAAAACTGTTTTTT
NA | few | TRBJ2-2 | TRBV20-1 | CSARTGSGTGELFF | TGCAGTGCTAGAACAGGGAGCGGCACCGGGGAGCTGTTTTTT
NA | NA | TRBJ1-4 | TRBV11-2 | CASGGPPSGNEKLFF | TGTGCCAGCGGTGGGCCTCCGAGCGGCAATGAAAAACTGTTTTTT
NA | NA | TRBJ1-2 | TRBV5-5 | CASSLGIPYGYTF | TGTGCCAGCAGCTTGGGCATTCCCTATGGCTACACCTTC
TRBD2 | NA | TRBJ2-1 | TRBV5-1 | CASSLDLAGGIIREQFF | TGCGCCAGCAGCTTGGATCTAGCGGGGGGGATCATTCGTGAGCAGTTCTTC
NA | many | TRBJ1-5 | TRBV12-3/TRBV12-4 | CASSRDSRNSNQPQHF | TGTGCCAGCAGCCGAGACAGTCGAAATAGCAATCAGCCCCAGCATTTT
NA | many | TRBJ1-1 | TRBV5-1 | CASSLVPGDTEAFF | TGCGCCAGCAGCTTGGTGCCAGGGGATACTGAAGCTTTCTTT
TRBD1 | many | TRBJ1-1 | TRBV7-3 | CASSFQGGGTEAFF | TGTGCCAGCAGCTTCCAGGGGGGGGGGACTGAAGCTTTCTTT
TRBD2 | NA | TRBJ2-1 | TRBV6-6 | CASSFTLGTSASYNEQLF | TGTGCCAGCAGTTTCACCCTCGGGACTAGCGCTTCCTACAATGAACAGTTATTC
NA | many | TRBJ2-1 | TRBV9 | CASRHSLQGGLEQFF | TGTGCCAGCAGGCATAGCCTACAGGGCGGACTCGAGCAGTTCTTC
NA | many | TRBJ1-4 | TRBV28 | CASSLYGATNEKLFF | TGTGCCAGCAGTCTGTATGGAGCAACTAATGAAAAACTGTTTTTT
NA | many | TRBJ2-6 | TRBV28 | CASSFGQDISGANVLTF | TGTGCCAGCAGTTTTGGGCAGGACATCTCTGGGGCCAACGTCCTGACTTTC
NA | NA | TRBJ1-1 | TRBV11-3 | CASSSTTGLDTEAFF | TGTGCCAGCAGCTCTACGACAGGCTTGGACACTGAAGCTTTCTTT
NA | NA | TRBJ1-1 | TRBV12-3/TRBV12-4 | CASSFSDMGNTEAFF | TGTGCCAGCAGTTTCTCGGACATGGGGAACACTGAAGCTTTCTTT